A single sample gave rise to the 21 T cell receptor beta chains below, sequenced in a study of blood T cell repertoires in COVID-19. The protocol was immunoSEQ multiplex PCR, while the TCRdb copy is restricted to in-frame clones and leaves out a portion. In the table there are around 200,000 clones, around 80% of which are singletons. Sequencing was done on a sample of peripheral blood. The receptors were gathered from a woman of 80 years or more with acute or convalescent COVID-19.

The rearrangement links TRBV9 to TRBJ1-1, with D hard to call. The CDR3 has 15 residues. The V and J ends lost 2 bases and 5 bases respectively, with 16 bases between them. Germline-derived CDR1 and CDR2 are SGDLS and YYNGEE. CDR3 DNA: TGTGCCAGCAGCGTGAGGGCGCAGGTGGGGACTGAAGCTTTCTTT. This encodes CASSVRAQVGTEAFF.

The CDR3 DNA sequence: TGCGCCAGCAGCTTACAGCTCTCAACTGGAAACACCATATATTTT. Protein product: CASSLQLSTGNTIYF. The rearrangement uses TRBV5-1 and TRBJ1-3; D not resolved. The germline V gene encodes CDR1 SGHRS and CDR2 YFSETQ. This CDR3 has 15 residues. The V and J ends lost 2 bases and 2 bases respectively, with 11 bases between them.

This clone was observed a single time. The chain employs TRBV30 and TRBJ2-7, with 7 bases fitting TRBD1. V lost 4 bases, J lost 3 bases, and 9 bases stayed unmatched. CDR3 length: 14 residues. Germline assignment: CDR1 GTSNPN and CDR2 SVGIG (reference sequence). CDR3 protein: CAWNSGTVFYEQYF. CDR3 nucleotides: TGTGCCTGGAATTCCGGGACAGTATTCTACGAGCAGTACTTC.

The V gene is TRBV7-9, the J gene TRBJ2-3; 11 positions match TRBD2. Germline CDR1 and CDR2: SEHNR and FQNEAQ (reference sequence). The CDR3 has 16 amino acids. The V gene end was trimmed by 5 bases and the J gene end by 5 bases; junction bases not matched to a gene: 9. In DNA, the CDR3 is TGTGCCAGCAGCCCCCAGGGGCTAGCGGGGGGAGATACGCAGTATTTT. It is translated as CASSPQGLAGGDTQYF.

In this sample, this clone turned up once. The CDR3 region is CASSLAGTGSHEQYF. CDR3 in DNA: TGTGCCAGCAGCTTGGCCGGGACAGGGTCACACGAGCAGTACTTC. The chain combines TRBV5-6 with TRBJ2-7, with 9 bases lining up with TRBD1. Germline loops: CDR1 SGHDT, CDR2 YYEEEE. Trimming took 0 bases from V and 5 from J; bases not matched to a gene: 6. This CDR3 spans 15 amino acids.

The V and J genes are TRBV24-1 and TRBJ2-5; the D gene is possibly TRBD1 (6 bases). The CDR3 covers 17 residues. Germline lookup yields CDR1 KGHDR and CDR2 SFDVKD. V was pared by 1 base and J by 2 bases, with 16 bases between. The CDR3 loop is CATSDLGLGARQETQYF. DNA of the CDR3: TGTGCCACCAGTGATTTAGGTCTGGGGGCAAGACAAGAGACCCAGTACTTC.

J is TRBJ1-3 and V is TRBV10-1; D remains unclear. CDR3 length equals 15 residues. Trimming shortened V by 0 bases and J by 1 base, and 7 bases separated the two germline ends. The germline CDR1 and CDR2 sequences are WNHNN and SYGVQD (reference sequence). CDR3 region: CASSESSLSGNTIYF. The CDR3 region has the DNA TGCGCCAGCAGTGAGTCGTCCCTATCTGGAAACACCATATATTTT.

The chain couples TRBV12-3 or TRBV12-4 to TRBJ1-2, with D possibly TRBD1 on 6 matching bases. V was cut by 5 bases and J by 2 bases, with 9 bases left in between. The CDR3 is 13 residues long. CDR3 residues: CASSPDRNYGYTF. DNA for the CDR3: TGTGCCAGCAGTCCGGACAGAAACTATGGCTACACCTTC.

The CDR3 protein is CASSSSQGAFYEQYF. The CDR3 DNA is TGTGCCAGCAGCTCGTCCCAGGGGGCCTTCTACGAGCAGTACTTC. The chain uses TRBV7-2 and TRBJ2-7; 8 bases agree with TRBD1. Trimming took 4 bases from V and 3 from J; bases not matched to a gene: 8. This CDR3 is 15 amino acids long. In germline, CDR1 is SGHTA, CDR2 FQGNSA.

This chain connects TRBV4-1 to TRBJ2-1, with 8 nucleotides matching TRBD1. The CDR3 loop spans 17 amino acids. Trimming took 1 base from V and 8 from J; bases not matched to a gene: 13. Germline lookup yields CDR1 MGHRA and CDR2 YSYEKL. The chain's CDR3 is CASSQGKGQGRLYEQFF. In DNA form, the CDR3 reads TGCGCCAGCAGCCAAGGAAAAGGACAGGGCCGTCTCTATGAGCAGTTCTTC.

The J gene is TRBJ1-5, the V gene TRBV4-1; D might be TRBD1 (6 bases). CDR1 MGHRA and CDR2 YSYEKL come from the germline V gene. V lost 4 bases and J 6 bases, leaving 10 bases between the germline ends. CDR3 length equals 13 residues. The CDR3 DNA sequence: TGCGCCAGCAGCCTGGGGGGGCCTCAGCCCCAGCATTTT. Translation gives CASSLGGPQPQHF.

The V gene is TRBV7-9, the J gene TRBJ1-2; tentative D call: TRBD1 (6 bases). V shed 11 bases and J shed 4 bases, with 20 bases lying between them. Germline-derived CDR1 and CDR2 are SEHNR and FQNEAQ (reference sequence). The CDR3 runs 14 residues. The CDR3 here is CAAGGGSFLYGYTF. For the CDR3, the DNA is TGTGCCGCCGGGGGGGGCAGTTTTCTCTATGGCTACACCTTC.

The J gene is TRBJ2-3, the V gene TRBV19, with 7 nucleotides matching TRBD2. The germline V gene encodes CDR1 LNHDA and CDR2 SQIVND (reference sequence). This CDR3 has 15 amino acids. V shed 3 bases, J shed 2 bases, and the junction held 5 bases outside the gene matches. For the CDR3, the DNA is TGTGCCAGTAGTATGCAGGGAGGGATCACAGATACGCAGTATTTT. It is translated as CASSMQGGITDTQYF.

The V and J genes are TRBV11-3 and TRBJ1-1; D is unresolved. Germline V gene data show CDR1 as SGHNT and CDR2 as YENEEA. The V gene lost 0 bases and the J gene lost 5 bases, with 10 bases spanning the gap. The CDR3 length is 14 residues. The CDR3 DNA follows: TGTGCCAGCAGCTTAGACCACGTCCAGACTGAAGCTTTCTTT. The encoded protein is CASSLDHVQTEAFF.

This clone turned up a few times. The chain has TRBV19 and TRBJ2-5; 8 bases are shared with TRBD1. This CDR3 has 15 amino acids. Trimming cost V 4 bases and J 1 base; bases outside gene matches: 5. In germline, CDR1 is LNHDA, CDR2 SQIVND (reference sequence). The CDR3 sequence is CASSRGTGRQETQYF. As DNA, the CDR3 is TGTGCCAGTAGTAGAGGGACAGGACGCCAAGAGACCCAGTACTTC. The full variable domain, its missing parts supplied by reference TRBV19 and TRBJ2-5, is DGGITQSPKYLFRKEGQNVTLSCEQNLNHDAMYWYRQDPGQGLRLIYYSQIVNDFQKGDIAEGYSVSREKKESFPLTVTSAQKNPTAFYLCASSRGTGRQETQYFGPGTRLLVL.

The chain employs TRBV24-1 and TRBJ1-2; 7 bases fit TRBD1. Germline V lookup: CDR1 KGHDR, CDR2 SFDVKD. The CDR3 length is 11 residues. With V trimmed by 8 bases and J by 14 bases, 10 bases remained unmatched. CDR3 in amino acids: CATIKTGTPTF. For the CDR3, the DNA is TGTGCCACCATTAAGACAGGGACACCAACCTTC.

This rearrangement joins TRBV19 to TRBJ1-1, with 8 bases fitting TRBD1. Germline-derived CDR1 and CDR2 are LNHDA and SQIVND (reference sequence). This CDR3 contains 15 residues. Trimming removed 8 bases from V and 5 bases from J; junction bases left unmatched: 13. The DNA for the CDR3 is TGTGCCAGTCAGGGGCAACAGGGGGGGAGGACTGAAGCTTTCTTT. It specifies CASQGQQGGRTEAFF.

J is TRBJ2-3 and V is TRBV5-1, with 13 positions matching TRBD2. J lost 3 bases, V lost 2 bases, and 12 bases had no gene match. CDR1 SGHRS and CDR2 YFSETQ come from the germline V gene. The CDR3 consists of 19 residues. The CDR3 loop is CASSFRSPGLAGQTDTQYF. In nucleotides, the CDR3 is TGCGCCAGCAGCTTTCGGTCACCGGGACTAGCGGGACAAACAGATACGCAGTATTTT.

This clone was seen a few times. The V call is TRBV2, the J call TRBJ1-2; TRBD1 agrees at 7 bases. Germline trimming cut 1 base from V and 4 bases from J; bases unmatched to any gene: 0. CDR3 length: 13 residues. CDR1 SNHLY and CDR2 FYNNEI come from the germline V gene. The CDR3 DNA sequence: TGTGCCAGCAGTGAAGACAGGGGCTATGGCTACACCTTC. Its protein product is CASSEDRGYGYTF. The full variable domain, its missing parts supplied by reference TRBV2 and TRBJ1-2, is EPEVTQTPSHQVTQMGQEVILRCVPISNHLYFYWYRQILGQKVEFLVSFYNNEISEKSEIFDDQFSVERPDGSNFTLKIRSTKLEDSAMYFCASSEDRGYGYTFGSGTRLTVV.

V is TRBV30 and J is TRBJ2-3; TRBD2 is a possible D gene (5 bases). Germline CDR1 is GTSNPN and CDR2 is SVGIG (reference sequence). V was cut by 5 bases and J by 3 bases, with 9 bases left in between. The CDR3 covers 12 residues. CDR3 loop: CAWERGTDTQYF. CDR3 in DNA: TGTGCCTGGGAGAGAGGGACAGATACGCAGTATTTT.

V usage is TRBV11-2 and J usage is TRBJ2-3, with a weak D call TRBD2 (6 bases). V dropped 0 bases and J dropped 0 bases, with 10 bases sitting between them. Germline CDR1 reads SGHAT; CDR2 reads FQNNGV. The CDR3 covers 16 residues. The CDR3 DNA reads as TGTGCCAGCAGCTTAGAAGGCGGGGTGAGCACAGATACGCAGTATTTT. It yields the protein CASSLEGGVSTDTQYF.